The source of this T cell receptor (beta chain) is a study of cytomegalovirus exposure and HLA in healthy donors. With 60 Vbeta and 13 Jbeta primers, the PCR was carried out. The method was immunoSEQ multiplex PCR; TCRdb's version includes in-frame clones alone and lacks a portion of them. The sample has about 130,000 clones, 85% to 90% seen once. The CDR3 length is 13 residues. Germline-derived CDR1 and CDR2 are SGHNT and YYREEE (reference sequence). V was clipped by 4 bases and J by 10 bases, with 15 bases between them. V usage is TRBV5-4 and J usage is TRBJ2-1; possibly TRBD1 for D (6 bases). This sequence originates from a woman aged 25 to 39 in good health and CMV-seropositive. Sequenced sample: PBMCs. Here the CDR3 DNA reads TGTGCCAGCAGCATTACTTCCGGGACAGAGCAGTTCTTC. Amino acids: CASSITSGTEQFF.